These T cell receptor beta chains were read from a single sample in a study of CD8+CD57+ T cells in acquired aplastic anemia. MiXCR was run by TCRdb on the reads, yielding one entry per CDR3 protein. This table holds roughly 170,000 distinct CDR3 sequences, 48% found once. What was sequenced was sorted CD4+, CD8+, or CD8+CD57+ T cells (not recorded which) from PBMCs. These receptors were obtained from a human donor with aplastic anemia. Both conserved end residues are part of each CDR3. Each record gives: J gene, D gene, clone size, V gene, CDR3 protein, CDR3 DNA. The D gene is left open where the match is weak. Size is stated for part of the rows, as once, few or many counts, or as a class when the clone is expanded.

>TRBJ2-1|TRBD2|once|TRBV15
CATFAGGGNEQFF
TGTGCCACCTTCGCGGGAGGAGGGAATGAGCAGTTCTTC
>TRBJ2-7|TRBD2|.|TRBV7-8
CASSPWTSAFKDEQYF
TGTGCCAGCAGCCCATGGACTAGCGCATTTAAGGACGAGCAGTACTTC
>TRBJ2-3|.|.|TRBV15
CATSRDNGGRGDTQYF
TGTGCCACCAGCAGAGATAACGGGGGACGAGGAGATACGCAGTATTTT
>TRBJ2-7|.|many|TRBV10-2
CASSEFPYEQYF
TGCGCCAGCAGCGAGTTCCCCTACGAGCAGTACTTC
>TRBJ2-1|.|.|TRBV10-3
CAISEEGDEQFF
TGTGCCATCAGTGAGGAGGGGGATGAGCAGTTCTTC
>TRBJ1-5|.|.|TRBV20-1
CSASVAGVANQPQHF
TGCAGTGCCTCCGTGGCGGGGGTAGCCAATCAGCCCCAGCATTTT
>TRBJ2-3|.|.|TRBV12-3/TRBV12-4
CASSLGHSTDTQYF
TGTGCCAGCAGTTTAGGGCATAGCACAGATACGCAGTATTTT
>TRBJ1-5|TRBD1|.|TRBV10-3
CAIMGQLNQPQHF
TGTGCCATCATGGGACAGCTCAATCAGCCCCAGCATTTT
>TRBJ2-2|.|few|TRBV19
CASISLANGELFF
TGTGCCAGTATTAGTCTAGCGAACGGGGAGCTGTTTTTT
>TRBJ2-3|.|.|TRBV6-1
CASSEVVATDTQYF
TGTGCCAGCAGTGAAGTGGTTGCGACAGATACGCAGTATTTT
>TRBJ1-2|.|many|TRBV4-1
CASSQGPGYGYTF
TGCGCCAGCAGCCAGGGACCCGGATATGGCTACACCTTC
>TRBJ1-5|TRBD1|.|TRBV19
CASNLKGRAGGGYQPQHF
TGTGCCAGTAATCTCAAGGGAAGGGCAGGGGGAGGCTATCAGCCCCAGCATTTT
>TRBJ1-2|.|many|TRBV6-1
CASQARDNYGYTF
TGTGCCAGCCAAGCCCGGGATAACTATGGCTACACCTTC
>TRBJ2-7|.|.|TRBV6-1
CASSRRGYEQYF
TGTGCCAGTTCACGGAGGGGCTACGAGCAGTACTTC
>TRBJ2-7|TRBD2|.|TRBV5-1
CASSSGSENEQYF
TGCGCCAGCAGCAGCGGGAGCGAAAACGAGCAGTACTTC
>TRBJ2-5|.|.|TRBV5-5
CASSLVVVAAETQYF
TGTGCCAGCAGCTTGGTCGTGGTAGCAGCAGAGACCCAGTACTTC
>TRBJ1-2|.|.|TRBV5-1
CASSLTGFGYTF
TGCGCCAGCAGCTTGACAGGGTTCGGCTACACCTTC
>TRBJ2-3|.|many|TRBV2
CASSWTGTTDTQYF
TGTGCCAGCAGTTGGACGGGGACCACAGATACGCAGTATTTT
>TRBJ1-5|.|many|TRBV4-1
CASSRSSNSNQPQHF
TGCGCCAGCAGCCGAAGCTCCAATAGCAATCAGCCCCAGCATTTT
>TRBJ1-2|.|few|TRBV28
CASNTGNVYGYTF
TGTGCCAGCAACACAGGGAACGTCTATGGCTACACCTTC
>TRBJ2-3|.|many|TRBV4-2
CASSPSDSLSTDTQYF
TGTGCCAGCAGCCCAAGCGACAGCCTAAGCACAGATACGCAGTATTTT
>TRBJ1-2|.|.|TRBV20-1
CSASGDGLRINYGYTF
TGCAGTGCTTCAGGGGACGGCCTCCGAATTAACTATGGCTACACCTTC
>TRBJ2-2|.|.|TRBV27
CASSFHGGNTGELFF
TGTGCCAGCAGTTTCCACGGGGGAAACACCGGGGAGCTGTTTTTT
>TRBJ2-1|TRBD2|many|TRBV7-3
CASSRHWTSGDNEQFF
TGTGCCAGCAGCCGCCATTGGACTAGCGGCGACAATGAGCAGTTCTTC
>TRBJ1-4|TRBD1|.|TRBV29-1
CSVEGQGGEKLFF
TGCAGCGTAGAGGGACAGGGAGGTGAAAAACTGTTTTTT
>TRBJ2-3|.|many|TRBV5-1
CASSPLVTASTDTQYF
TGCGCCAGCAGCCCCCTGGTGACAGCTAGCACAGATACGCAGTATTTT